This T cell receptor (beta chain) was sequenced during a study of blood T cell repertoires in COVID-19. This clone was seen a single time. The V segment lost 7 bases and the J segment 2 bases; nucleotides outside the gene matches: 5. There are 13 residues in the CDR3. Germline V CDR1 and CDR2: MNHNY, SVGAGI (reference sequence). The method was immunoSEQ multiplex PCR; TCRdb's version includes in-frame clones alone and lacks a portion of them. This sample has about 190,000 clones, with around nine tenths found just once. V usage is TRBV6-6 and J usage is TRBJ2-7; 7 bases map to TRBD1. Sequencing was done on a sample of peripheral blood. The receptor's source is a man between 65 and 85 years old with active or convalescent COVID-19. CDR3 coding DNA: TGTGCCAGCACACCCGGGACAGCCTACGAGCAGTACTTC. Protein sequence: CASTPGTAYEQYF.